What follows are 32 T cell receptor beta chains derived from one specimen sequenced in a study of T cells in Graves' hyperthyroidism and ophthalmopathy. Amplification of TCR beta CDR3 regions used RNA as the template. First-round RT-PCR with HTBI primers amplified the TCR CDR3 region. TCRdb called the multiplex PCR reads again in MiXCR, with one record for every CDR3 protein. The sample yields about 560,000 distinct CDR3 sequences, around 15% seen once. Sequencing input: blood. These receptors were obtained from a woman between 18 and 29 years old with Graves' hyperthyroidism.

This clonotype was seen many times. The J gene is TRBJ2-3, the V gene TRBV20-1, with 10 bases fitting TRBD1. V was pared by 7 bases and J by 2 bases, with 6 bases of the junction left unmatched. The CDR3 is 14 amino acids. Germline V CDR1 and CDR2: DFQATT, SNEGSKA (reference sequence). This CDR3 reads CSVSGTGDTDTQYF. For the CDR3, the DNA is TGCAGTGTTTCGGGGACAGGGGACACAGATACGCAGTATTTT.

This clonotype was picked up a small number of times. The chain links TRBV19 to TRBJ2-2; D unresolved. The germline CDR1 and CDR2 sequences are LNHDA and SQIVND (reference sequence). V lost 4 bases, J lost 7 bases, and 10 bases lay in between. The CDR3 runs to 13 residues. The chain's CDR3 is CASSTRNFGELFF. CDR3 DNA sequence: TGTGCCAGTAGTACTCGAAATTTCGGGGAGCTGTTTTTT.

In its sample, this clonotype was seen many times. The V and J genes are TRBV11-2 and TRBJ2-5; D is perhaps TRBD2 (5 bases). CDR1 and CDR2 (germline): SGHAT, FQNNGV. V was clipped by 5 bases and J by 5 bases, with 18 bases between them. This CDR3 spans 15 amino acids. The chain's CDR3 is CASSLDRSSMETQYF. CDR3 in DNA: TGTGCCAGCAGCCTTGATCGTTCTAGCATGGAGACCCAGTACTTC.

A note on this clonotype: The CDR3 ends on some other residue instead of the conserved phenylalanine or tryptophan, so this is likely a read error. The rearrangement joins TRBV24-1 to TRBJ2-5; D unresolved. Germline V gene sequence: CDR1 KGHDR, CDR2 SFDVKD. The V end lost 0 bases, the J end lost 5 bases, and 0 bases lay between the germline ends. This CDR3 spans 11 amino acids. The CDR3 nucleotides read TGTGCCACCAGTGATTTGGAGACCCAGTACGTC. Encoded protein: CATSDLETQYV.

This clonotype was counted ten times or more. This chain joins TRBV2 and TRBJ1-5; 12 bases match TRBD1. Trimming took 6 bases from V and 9 from J; bases not matched to a gene: 3. Germline-derived CDR1 and CDR2 are SNHLY and FYNNEI. This CDR3 has 13 amino acids. CDR3 loop: CASSGTGGRPQHF. CDR3 nucleotides: TGTGCCAGCAGCGGGACAGGGGGCCGGCCCCAGCATTTT.

This clonotype was counted many times. The J gene is TRBJ2-7, the V gene TRBV11-1, with 8 bases matching TRBD1. V dropped 5 bases and J dropped 3; count of bases not matched to a gene: 9. CDR1 is SGHAT, CDR2 FQDESV, per germline (reference sequence). The CDR3 totals 15 residues. Here the CDR3 reads CASSPRMTGDYEQYF. As DNA, the CDR3 is TGTGCCAGCAGCCCTCGCATGACAGGGGACTACGAGCAGTACTTC.

The chain uses TRBV5-1 and TRBJ2-2, with TRBD2 matching over 8 bases. Germline trimming cut 3 bases from V and 5 bases from J; bases unmatched to any gene: 6. Germline lookup yields CDR1 SGHRS and CDR2 YFSETQ. The CDR3 is made up of 15 amino acids. As DNA, the CDR3 is TGCGCCAGCAGCTCCGGACTAGCAGCAACCGGGGAGCTGTTTTTT. It is translated as CASSSGLAATGELFF.

This chain connects TRBV28 to TRBJ2-2; no clear D gene. The CDR3 has 15 amino acids. Trimming removed 5 bases from V and 5 bases from J, with 15 bases in between. Germline lookup yields CDR1 MDHEN and CDR2 SYDVKM. The DNA for the CDR3 is TGTGCCAGCAGTCTCACGGGCCCCGGGACCGGGGAGCTGTTTTTT. This codes for CASSLTGPGTGELFF.

This clonotype has at least ten counts. The chain recombines TRBV3-1 with TRBJ1-1; D gene uncertain. Per germline, CDR1 LGHDT and CDR2 YNNKEL (reference sequence). This CDR3 region has 14 residues. V dropped 0 bases and J dropped 0 bases, with 5 bases sitting between them. The CDR3 is CASSQEDMNTEAFF. The CDR3 bases are TGTGCCAGCAGCCAAGAGGATATGAACACTGAAGCTTTCTTT.

This clonotype was found many times. The chain links TRBV10-1 to TRBJ1-2, with unresolved D. V was cut by 9 bases and J by 5 bases, with 7 bases left in between. CDR1 WNHNN and CDR2 SYGVQD come from the germline V gene (reference sequence). This CDR3 is built from 10 residues. The CDR3 loop reads CARPPYGYTF. In DNA form, the CDR3 reads TGCGCCAGGCCCCCTTATGGCTACACCTTC.

At least ten counts were recorded for this clonotype. An end of the junction does not agree with germline; a read error may underlie this. The chain joins TRBV6-1 to TRBJ2-3; a weak D match, TRBD1 (5 bases). This CDR3 spans 16 amino acids. Germline V gene sequence: CDR1 MNHNS, CDR2 SASEGT. Here the CDR3 DNA reads TGTGCCAGCAGGGAAGGGGCCCCAGCCCAAGGGGATACGCAGTATTTT. As protein: CASREGAPAQGDTQYF.

This clonotype has only a few counts. The chain joins TRBV2 to TRBJ2-1; TRBD2 matches 8 bases. Trimming cost V 5 bases and J 9 bases; bases outside gene matches: 12. Germline lookup yields CDR1 SNHLY and CDR2 FYNNEI. The CDR3 covers 15 residues. CDR3: CASSPGLAGLIEQFF. In DNA form, the CDR3 reads TGTGCCAGCAGTCCCGGTCTAGCGGGCCTCATTGAGCAGTTCTTC. The whole variable domain, filled in from reference TRBV2 and TRBJ2-1, reads EPEVTQTPSHQVTQMGQEVILRCVPISNHLYFYWYRQILGQKVEFLVSFYNNEISEKSEIFDDQFSVERPDGSNFTLKIRSTKLEDSAMYFCASSPGLAGLIEQFFGPGTRLTVL.

On this clonotype itself: A much larger clone is a single base away; this may be a read error. The chain couples TRBV7-3 to TRBJ2-5, with D maybe TRBD2 (6 bases). The CDR3 has 16 amino acids. Looked up from germline, CDR1 is SGHTA and CDR2 is FQGTGA. Trimming stripped 5 bases from V and 9 bases from J, with 25 bases between. This CDR3 reads CASSPGRDFEGGAQYF. As DNA, the CDR3 is TGTGCCAGCAGCCCGGGGCGGGACTTCGAAGGCGGGGCCCAGTACTTC.

This clonotype was seen many times. The V gene is TRBV7-8, the J gene TRBJ1-6; D not certain. Trimming left V 5 bases short and J 9 bases short, with 14 bases between. The CDR3 length is 14 residues. The germline V gene encodes CDR1 SGHVS and CDR2 FQNEAQ. CDR3 sequence: CASSPERGSSPLHF. For the CDR3, the DNA is TGTGCCAGCAGCCCTGAACGTGGGAGTTCACCCCTCCACTTT. The full variable domain, its missing parts supplied by reference TRBV7-8 and TRBJ1-6, is GAGVSQSPRYKVAKRGQDVALRCDPISGHVSLFWYQQALGQGPEFLTYFQNEAQLDKSGLPSDRFFAERPEGSVSTLKIQRTQQEDSAVYLCASSPERGSSPLHFGNGTRLTVT.

The table lists this clonotype with many counts. The chain joins TRBV27 to TRBJ2-3; TRBD2 agrees at 13 bases. This CDR3 is built from 17 residues. Losses at the gene ends were 2 bases for V and 1 base for J; bases not matched to a gene: 3. The germline V gene encodes CDR1 MNHEY and CDR2 SMNVEV (reference sequence). In DNA form, the CDR3 reads TGTGCCAGCAGTTTAGCAACTAGCGGGAGGGGCACAGATACGCAGTATTTT. It specifies CASSLATSGRGTDTQYF.

The J gene is TRBJ2-7, the V gene TRBV10-1; D is perhaps TRBD1 (5 bases). The length of the CDR3 is 12 residues. With 6 bases removed from V and 6 bases from J, the gap between germline ends came to 12 bases. Germline-derived CDR1 and CDR2 are WNHNN and SYGVQD (reference sequence). The CDR3 coding sequence is TGCGCCAGCAGCCCATCCCAGGGCGAGCAGTACTTC. Its protein product is CASSPSQGEQYF.

The chain is built from TRBV4-2 and TRBJ2-5; 12 nucleotides agree with TRBD2. Trimming took 0 bases from V and 5 from J; bases not matched to a gene: 4. Germline CDR1 reads LGHNA; CDR2 reads YNFKEQ. This CDR3 is 16 amino acids long. CDR3 nucleotides: TGTGCCAGCAGCCAAGAGCGACTAGCGGGAGTGGAGACCCAGTACTTC. This gives the protein CASSQERLAGVETQYF.

The chain carries TRBV15 and TRBJ2-5, with a tentative D call TRBD1 (6 bases). The V and J ends lost 9 bases and 2 bases respectively, with 16 bases between them. The CDR3 has 14 amino acids. CDR1 and CDR2 (germline): LNHNV, YYDKDF (reference sequence). CDR3 DNA sequence: TGTGCCACTAGCCACCTCGACAGGCAAGAGACCCAGTACTTC. Protein: CATSHLDRQETQYF.

This chain connects TRBV20-1 to TRBJ1-4; a weak D match, TRBD1 (5 bases). The length of the CDR3 is 14 residues. CDR1 is DFQATT, CDR2 SNEGSKA, per germline (reference sequence). The V gene lost 2 bases and the J gene lost 3 bases, with 10 bases spanning the gap. The CDR3 protein is CSARLGRANEKLFF. The CDR3 nucleotides are TGCAGTGCTAGACTGGGCAGGGCTAATGAAAAACTGTTTTTT.

The chain couples TRBV28 to TRBJ2-4; perhaps TRBD1 as D (6 bases). V gave up 5 bases and J gave up 9 bases, with 20 bases separating them. The CDR3 has 15 amino acids. Per the germline V gene, CDR1 is MDHEN and CDR2 is SYDVKM. The CDR3 DNA sequence: TGTGCCAGCAGTACCGGGACACCTAGGTTCGCCATTCAGTACTTC. Protein product: CASSTGTPRFAIQYF.

This clonotype came up many times. The chain uses TRBV7-8 and TRBJ2-1, with 8 bases aligning to TRBD1. The CDR3 contains 15 residues. CDR1 is SGHVS, CDR2 FQNEAQ, per germline. V lost 5 bases and J lost 4; bases outside the gene matches: 7. The CDR3 loop reads CASSQDRGRYNEQFF. CDR3 DNA sequence: TGTGCCAGCAGCCAAGACAGGGGTCGTTACAATGAGCAGTTCTTC.

V gene TRBV25-1 combines with J gene TRBJ2-1; perhaps TRBD2 as D (5 bases). Trimming stripped 1 base from V and 0 bases from J, with 16 bases between. CDR1 and CDR2 (germline): MGHDK, SYGVNS. This CDR3 is 18 amino acids long. In nucleotides, the CDR3 is TGTGCCAGCAGTGAATTAGTGGGAAAACGGGGCTCCTACAATGAGCAGTTCTTC. It codes for CASSELVGKRGSYNEQFF.

The chain carries TRBV7-9 and TRBJ2-1; TRBD2 might be the D (7 bases). Germline V lookup: CDR1 SEHNR, CDR2 FQNEAQ (reference sequence). This CDR3 contains 15 residues. V dropped 4 bases and J dropped 4 bases, with 14 bases sitting between them. The CDR3 DNA reads as TGTGCCAGCAGCTCACTAAGGGGGGGTTACAATGAGCAGTTCTTC. Translating gives CASSSLRGGYNEQFF.

The gene calls are TRBV6-1 and TRBJ2-2; 7 bases map to TRBD2. Germline-derived CDR1 and CDR2 are MNHNS and SASEGT. With 6 bases clipped from V and 6 bases from J, the junction kept 4 bases outside the gene matches. The length of the CDR3 is 13 residues. The CDR3, as DNA: TGTGCCAGCAGCAATCTAGCGGCCGGGGAGCTGTTTTTT. It yields the protein CASSNLAAGELFF.

This clonotype was seen a few times. The chain recombines TRBV9 with TRBJ2-7, with 9 bases fitting TRBD2. Germline V CDR1 and CDR2: SGDLS, YYNGEE. CDR3 length: 14 residues. Trimming took 0 bases from V and 5 from J; bases not matched to a gene: 3. CDR3 loop: CASSVGGRADEQYF. As DNA, the CDR3 is TGTGCCAGCAGCGTAGGCGGGAGGGCCGACGAGCAGTACTTC. The full variable domain, completed using reference TRBV9 and TRBJ2-7, is DSGVTQTPKHLITATGQRVTLRCSPRSGDLSVYWYQQSLDQGLQFLIQYYNGEERAKGNILERFSAQQFPDLHSELNLSSLELGDSALYFCASSVGGRADEQYFGPGTRLTVT.

This clonotype was seen many times. The chain combines TRBV7-8 with TRBJ1-1, with D possibly matching TRBD1 (5 bases). Germline-derived CDR1 and CDR2 are SGHVS and FQNEAQ. The CDR3 has 15 amino acids. Deletions cut 2 bases from V and 3 bases from J, with 13 bases between. CDR3 amino acids: CASSLLLSRDTEAFF. In nucleotides, the CDR3 is TGTGCCAGCAGCTTATTATTGAGCAGGGACACTGAAGCTTTCTTT. The full variable domain, with the rest looked up from reference TRBV7-8 and TRBJ1-1, is GAGVSQSPRYKVAKRGQDVALRCDPISGHVSLFWYQQALGQGPEFLTYFQNEAQLDKSGLPSDRFFAERPEGSVSTLKIQRTQQEDSAVYLCASSLLLSRDTEAFFGQGTRLTVV.

This clonotype was observed a handful of times. V is TRBV20-1 and J is TRBJ2-7; 8 bases agree with TRBD2. V lost 4 bases, J lost 4 bases, and 3 bases stayed unmatched. Per germline, CDR1 DFQATT and CDR2 SNEGSKA (reference sequence). This CDR3 contains 12 residues. Written as DNA, the CDR3 is TGCAGTGCTAATCCGGGGGGGTACGAGCAGTACTTC. It codes for CSANPGGYEQYF.

This clonotype has only a few counts. The chain links TRBV27 to TRBJ2-7, with D unclear. Trimming took off 2 bases at V and 1 base at J, with 12 bases between the two ends. The germline V gene has CDR1 MNHEY and CDR2 SMNVEV (reference sequence). This CDR3 is 15 amino acids long. The CDR3 loop is CASSLGVARSYEQYF. The CDR3 nucleotides are TGTGCCAGCAGTTTAGGTGTGGCCAGATCCTACGAGCAGTACTTC.

This clonotype was found many times. CDR3 in DNA: TGTGCCAGCAGTCGAGCTGGGGGCTACGAGCAGTACTTC. Translating gives CASSRAGGYEQYF. The chain couples TRBV27 to TRBJ2-7; the D gene could be TRBD1 or TRBD2 (5 bases each). This CDR3 has 13 amino acids. Germline V gives CDR1 MNHEY, CDR2 SMNVEV (reference sequence). With 5 bases removed from V and 3 bases from J, the gap between germline ends came to 11 bases.

This clonotype occurred many times. This sequence joins TRBV2 and TRBJ2-7, with 10 bases that match TRBD1. This CDR3 has 14 amino acids. Germline CDR1 reads SNHLY; CDR2 reads FYNNEI. V gave up 7 bases and J gave up 3 bases; unmatched junction bases: 6. CDR3: CASNDRGPYYEQYF. The CDR3 DNA sequence: TGTGCCAGCAATGACAGGGGGCCATACTACGAGCAGTACTTC.

This clonotype has just a few counts. The V gene is TRBV7-6, the J gene TRBJ1-2, with TRBD1 matching 9 bases. V trimming: 6 bases; J trimming: 7 bases; junction bases outside the gene matches: 6. The CDR3 totals 13 residues. Per the germline V gene, CDR1 is SGHVS and CDR2 is FNYEAQ. The CDR3 here is CASSKDRGAGYTF. The CDR3 coding sequence is TGTGCCAGCAGTAAGGACAGGGGAGCTGGCTACACCTTC.

V usage is TRBV28 and J usage is TRBJ2-7; 7 bases agree with TRBD2. Germline loops: CDR1 MDHEN, CDR2 SYDVKM. The V gene end was trimmed by 6 bases and the J gene end by 4 bases; junction bases not matched to a gene: 15. There are 16 residues in the CDR3. The CDR3 loop is CASSPGWAGVMYEQYF. DNA of the CDR3: TGTGCCAGCAGCCCCGGCTGGGCGGGAGTTATGTACGAGCAGTACTTC.